This record concerns one TCR beta chain sequence. Its target is unknown. This specimen belongs to a study of yellow fever vaccine responses in identical twins. MiXCR was run by TCRdb on the RT-PCR reads, yielding one entry per CDR3 protein. The table has 35,000 or so distinct CDR3 sequences, approximately 54% seen once. The germline gives CDR1 KGHSH, CDR2 LQKENI. V lost 6 bases and J lost 1, with 10 bases in between. This CDR3 spans 14 amino acids. Notes on the study in general: Among the twins, the vaccine T cell response reportedly seemed partly convergent and partly personalized.

The sample in question was T cells from blood (PBMCs), unsorted or a sorted subset (not recorded which), obtained before or after yellow fever vaccination (not recorded which). The genes are TRBV18 and TRBJ2-4; no definite D call. This sequence was found in a woman aged 18 to 35 who received the yellow fever vaccine. This CDR3 reads CASSPEQAKNIQYF. The DNA for the CDR3 is TGTGCCAGCTCTCCAGAACAGGCCAAAAACATTCAGTACTTC.